This T cell receptor beta chain was obtained from a study of T cell repertoires in cytomegalovirus infection. Study context: In public TCR beta signatures, there were indications of both CMV infection and matching HLA type. Study outcomes and limitations: Carriage of CMV together with the relevant HLA was identifiable through cumulative public TCR beta family frequency. HLA-C-restricted CMV clonotypes gave the most frequent clonotype in two of eight donors.

Notes on this clonotype: Its antigen is not known.

Germline V lookup: CDR1 DFQATT, CDR2 SNEGSKA (reference sequence). The CDR3 spans 14 residues. V lost 3 bases, J lost 7 bases, and 16 bases lay in between. A single record per CDR3 protein comes from TCRdb applying MiXCR to the reads. The table shows around 740,000 distinct CDR3 sequences, with 35% occurring only once. This TCR came from a human donor in good health (CMV status not recorded). Some clones in this sample may be carry-over from other donors' samples. What was sequenced was PBMCs. The chain is built from TRBV20-1 and TRBJ1-5; no clear D. Written as DNA, the CDR3 is TGCAGTGCTAGGGACCTCACGGTGGGGCAGCCCCAGCATTTT. Translated, it gives CSARDLTVGQPQHF.